The 8 T cell receptor beta chains given below trace back to one sample, sequenced in a study of T cells in Graves' hyperthyroidism and ophthalmopathy. Researchers amplified the TCR beta CDR3 regions from RNA transcripts. TCR CDR3 underwent first-round RT-PCR with the HTBI primer set. TCRdb reanalysed the multiplex PCR reads using MiXCR and keeps one entry per CDR3 protein. In the table there are hundreds of thousands of distinct CDR3 sequences, less than 15% of which are singletons. Sample: blood. These receptors all stem from a woman aged 18-29 years with Graves' hyperthyroidism.

This clonotype has only a few counts. CDR3 residues: CSAKRIQGTDTQYF. The CDR3 DNA reads as TGCAGCGCCAAGAGAATACAGGGGACAGATACGCAGTATTTT. This chain uses TRBV29-1 with TRBJ2-3; 7 bases align to TRBD1. The CDR3 spans 14 residues. Germline lookup yields CDR1 SQVTM and CDR2 ANQGSEA. The V gene end was trimmed by 7 bases and the J gene end by 3 bases; junction bases not matched to a gene: 10.

In this sample, this clonotype turned up many times. V and J are TRBV4-3 and TRBJ2-7; D is perhaps TRBD2 (5 bases). The V gene's germline CDR1 is LGHNA and CDR2 YSLEER. Trimming cost V 2 bases and J 7 bases, with 18 bases left between them. The CDR3 runs to 15 residues. CDR3 sequence: CASSQSSSGKGEQYF. In DNA, the CDR3 is TGCGCCAGCAGCCAATCCTCGTCGGGAAAAGGAGAGCAGTACTTC.

This clonotype was detected ten times or more. This chain links TRBV27 with TRBJ1-2; no definite D call. V was pared by 8 bases and J by 1 base, with 14 bases between. The length of the CDR3 is 14 residues. The germline CDR1 and CDR2 sequences are MNHEY and SMNVEV (reference sequence). This CDR3 reads CASGLDGGNYGYTF. In nucleotides, the CDR3 is TGTGCCAGCGGTCTCGACGGAGGTAACTATGGCTACACCTTC.

This clonotype was seen many times. The chain carries TRBV15 and TRBJ1-4; TRBD1 is a possible D gene (6 bases). This CDR3 contains 13 residues. Germline V lookup: CDR1 LNHNV, CDR2 YYDKDF (reference sequence). V was clipped by 4 bases and J by 5 bases, with 8 bases between them. CDR3 region: CATSTGENEKLFF. The CDR3 bases are TGTGCCACCAGCACAGGGGAGAATGAAAAACTGTTTTTT.

This clonotype has ten or more counts. This sequence joins TRBV7-9 and TRBJ2-5; the match to TRBD2 covers 7 bases. The length of the CDR3 is 17 residues. V was clipped by 4 bases and J by 2 bases; unmatched bases: 13. The germline CDR1 and CDR2 sequences are SEHNR and FQNEAQ (reference sequence). CDR3 sequence reads: CASSSRMGGPGQETQYF. DNA for the CDR3: TGTGCCAGCAGCTCTCGAATGGGAGGGCCGGGTCAAGAGACCCAGTACTTC.

The chain couples TRBV7-9 to TRBJ2-1, with D possibly being TRBD1 (5 bases). Per the germline V gene, CDR1 is SEHNR and CDR2 is FQNEAQ (reference sequence). Trimming shortened V by 3 bases and J by 6 bases, and 15 bases separated the two germline ends. CDR3 length equals 15 residues. In DNA, the CDR3 is TGTGCCAGCAGCTTGCAGGGTACAGTGGGCAATGAGCAGTTCTTC. As protein: CASSLQGTVGNEQFF. The full variable domain, rest sourced from reference TRBV7-9 and TRBJ2-1, is DTGVSQNPRHKITKRGQNVTFRCDPISEHNRLYWYRQTLGQGPEFLTYFQNEAQLEKSRLLSDRFSAERPKGSFSTLEIQRTEQGDSAMYLCASSLQGTVGNEQFFGPGTRLTVL.

This clonotype was seen a few times. The chain uses TRBV13 and TRBJ1-3; 9 bases fit TRBD1. CDR3 length: 16 amino acids. V gave up 4 bases and J gave up 0 bases; unmatched junction bases: 4. Looked up from germline, CDR1 is PRHDT and CDR2 is FYEKMQ (reference sequence). The CDR3 DNA follows: TGTGCCAGCAGCTCCAGGGACAGGGACTCTGGAAACACCATATATTTT. Translating gives CASSSRDRDSGNTIYF.

This clonotype was seen repeatedly, ten times or more. This rearrangement joins TRBV6-5 to TRBJ2-3; D possibly corresponds to TRBD2 (6 bases). Germline CDR1 MNHEY, CDR2 SVGAGI. The CDR3 has 14 residues. Trimming cost V 4 bases and J 8 bases, with 16 bases left between them. The CDR3 here is CASSSVRDGGTQYF. The CDR3 region has the DNA TGTGCCAGCAGTTCGGTCCGGGACGGGGGTACGCAGTATTTT.